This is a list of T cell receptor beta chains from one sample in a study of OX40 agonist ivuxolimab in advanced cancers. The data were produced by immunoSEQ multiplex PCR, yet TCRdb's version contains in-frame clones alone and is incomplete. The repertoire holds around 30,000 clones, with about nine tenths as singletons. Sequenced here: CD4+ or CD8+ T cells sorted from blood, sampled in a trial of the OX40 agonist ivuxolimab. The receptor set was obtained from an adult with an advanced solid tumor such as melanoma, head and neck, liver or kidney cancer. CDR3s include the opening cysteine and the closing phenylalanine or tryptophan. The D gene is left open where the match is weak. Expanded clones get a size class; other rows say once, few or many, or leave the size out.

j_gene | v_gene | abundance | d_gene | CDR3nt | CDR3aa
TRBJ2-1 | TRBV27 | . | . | TGTGCCAGCAGTTTGGACAGCCCACTTGACAATGAGCAGTTCTTC | CASSLDSPLDNEQFF
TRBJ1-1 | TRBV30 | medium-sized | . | TGTGCCTGGAGTGTTAGGGTTGTGAACACTGAAGCTTTCTTT | CAWSVRVVNTEAFF
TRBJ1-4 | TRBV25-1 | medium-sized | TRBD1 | TGTGCCAGCAGCAGACAGGGGGAAAATGAAAAACTGTTTTTT | CASSRQGENEKLFF
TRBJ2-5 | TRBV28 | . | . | TGTGCCACCGAACGTAGCGGAGGAGAAGAGACCCAGTACTTC | CATERSGGEETQYF
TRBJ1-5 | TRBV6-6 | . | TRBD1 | TGTGCCAGCAGTTCCACCGACAGGGGAGACCAGCCCCAGCATTTT | CASSSTDRGDQPQHF
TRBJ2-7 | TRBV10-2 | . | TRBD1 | TGCGCCAGCAGTGTGACAGGGCCCAACGAGCAGTACTTC | CASSVTGPNEQYF
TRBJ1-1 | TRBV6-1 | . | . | TGTGCCAGCAGTGACGACTGGAACACTGAAGCTTTCTTT | CASSDDWNTEAFF
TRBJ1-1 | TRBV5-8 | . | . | TGTGCCAGCAGCTCGGGACTCCCCGGCACTGAAGCTTTCTTT | CASSSGLPGTEAFF
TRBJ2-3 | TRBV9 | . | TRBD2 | TGTGCCAGCAGCTTGATAGCGGGGGTTAGCACAGATACGCAGTATTTT | CASSLIAGVSTDTQYF
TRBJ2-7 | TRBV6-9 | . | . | TGTGCCAGCAAGACCCGATCGGGGGTAACCTACTACGAGCAGTACTTC | CASKTRSGVTYYEQYF
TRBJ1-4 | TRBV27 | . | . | TGTGCCAGCAGTTTAACCTGGGCGTCTAATGAAAAACTGTTTTTT | CASSLTWASNEKLFF
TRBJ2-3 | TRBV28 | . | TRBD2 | TGTGCCAGCAGTTTGTCCGAGCGGGAGCGCACAGATACGCAGTATTTT | CASSLSERERTDTQYF
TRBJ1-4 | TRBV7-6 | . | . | TGTGCCAGCAGCTTAGGGGCCGAACTGTTTTTT | CASSLGAELFF
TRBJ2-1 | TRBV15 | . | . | TGTGCCACCAGGGCAGCGCTCCAGGATGAGCAGTTCTTC | CATRAALQDEQFF
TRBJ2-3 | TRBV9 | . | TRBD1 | TGTGCCAGCAGCGTAGACGGGACAGGGGGTATCACAGATACGCAGTATTTT | CASSVDGTGGITDTQYF
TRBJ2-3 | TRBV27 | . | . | TGTGCCACCGAAGGGTACAGGAATACGCAGTATTTT | CATEGYRNTQYF
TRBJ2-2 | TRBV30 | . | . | TGTGCCTGGATTAGTCGGGGGACCGGGGAGCTGTTTTTT | CAWISRGTGELFF
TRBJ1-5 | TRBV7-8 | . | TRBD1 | TGTGCCAGCATCCCGTGGGGCAGGGGGCAGCCCCAGCATTTT | CASIPWGRGQPQHF
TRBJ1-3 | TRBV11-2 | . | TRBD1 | TGTGCCAGCAGCTTACAGGGGGCGCGAGGAAACACCATATATTTT | CASSLQGARGNTIYF
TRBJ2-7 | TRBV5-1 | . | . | TGCGCCAGCAGCTTGTGGGGCACATTAAGCTCCTACGAGCAGTACTTC | CASSLWGTLSSYEQYF
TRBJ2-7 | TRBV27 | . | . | TGTGCCAGCAGTTTAGGAGGGAGGTACGAGCAGTACTTC | CASSLGGRYEQYF
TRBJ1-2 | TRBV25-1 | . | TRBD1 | TGTGCCAGCAGCCTGGACAGGGGCTATGGCTACACCTTC | CASSLDRGYGYTF
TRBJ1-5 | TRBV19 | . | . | TGTGCCACCTCGGCGGGGGGTATATATAGCAATCAGCCCCAGCATTTT | CATSAGGIYSNQPQHF
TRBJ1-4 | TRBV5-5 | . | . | TGTGCCAGCAGCTTGGTTGGAGGGGCCAATGAAAAACTGTTTTTT | CASSLVGGANEKLFF
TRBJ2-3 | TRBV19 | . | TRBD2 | TGTGCCAGTAGTATCTCTAGCGGGGGGTCAGATACGCAGTATTTT | CASSISSGGSDTQYF
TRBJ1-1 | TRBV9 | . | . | TGTGCCAGCAGCCCCGAATACGGGGGCGGCACTGAAGCTTTCTTT | CASSPEYGGGTEAFF
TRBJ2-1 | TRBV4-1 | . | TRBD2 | TGCGCCAGCAGCCATAGAACAGCCCTTTTAGCGGGAGTGGGTTATGAGCAGTTCTTC | CASSHRTALLAGVGYEQFF
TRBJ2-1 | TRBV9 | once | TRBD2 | TGTGCCAGCAGCGTGAGGAGCGGGAGGGCCGGGAAGGAGCAGTTCTTC | CASSVRSGRAGKEQFF
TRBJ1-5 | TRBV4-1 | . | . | TGCGCCAGCAGCCAAGAAGCCAGACTGGATAGCAATCAGCCCCAGCATTTT | CASSQEARLDSNQPQHF
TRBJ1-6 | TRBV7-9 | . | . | TGTGCCAGCAGCTTAGGGGCAGGGGCGGATTCACCCCTCCACTTT | CASSLGAGADSPLHF
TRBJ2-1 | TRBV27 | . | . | TGTGCCAGCAGTTTTAATCCCATAAATGAGCAGTTCTTC | CASSFNPINEQFF
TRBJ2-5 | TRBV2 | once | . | TGTGCCAGCATGGTGGTTCCAGAGACCCAGTACTTC | CASMVVPETQYF
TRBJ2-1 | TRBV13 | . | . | TGTGCCAGCAGCTTCCCCAGCGAGAGCTCCTACAATGAGCAGTTCTTC | CASSFPSESSYNEQFF
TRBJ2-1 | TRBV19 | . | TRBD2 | TGTGCCAGCCAGAGACTAGCGGGGGAATACAATGAGCAGTTCTTC | CASQRLAGEYNEQFF
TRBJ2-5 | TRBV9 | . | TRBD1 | TGTGCCAGCAGCGCCCCAGGGGGCGGAAAGACCCAGTACTTC | CASSAPGGGKTQYF
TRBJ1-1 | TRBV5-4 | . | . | TGTGCCAGCAGCTCCTGGGTCGGGGTCACTGAAGCTTTCTTT | CASSSWVGVTEAFF
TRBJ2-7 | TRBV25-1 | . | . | TGTGCCAGCAGTTCCCCCGACACCGGGACGAGAGAGCAGTACTTC | CASSSPDTGTREQYF
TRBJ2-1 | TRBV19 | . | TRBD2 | TGTGCCAGTAGTATGGATAGCGGGAGCTACAATGAGCAGTTCTTC | CASSMDSGSYNEQFF
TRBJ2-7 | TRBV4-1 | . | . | TGCGCCAGCAGCCAAGATAACAGTCCAGGTCTCATCTCCTACGAGCAGTACTTC | CASSQDNSPGLISYEQYF
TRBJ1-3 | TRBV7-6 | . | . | TGTGCCAGCAGCCCCGAGGTAGGGTCGGCCGGAAACACCATATATTTT | CASSPEVGSAGNTIYF
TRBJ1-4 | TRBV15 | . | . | TGTGCCACCAGGAACACCGGGGGTGGGATGACTTATGAAAAACTGTTTTTT | CATRNTGGGMTYEKLFF
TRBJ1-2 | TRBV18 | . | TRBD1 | TGTGCCAGCTCATCCTCCGGGACAGGCCATGGCTACACCTTC | CASSSSGTGHGYTF
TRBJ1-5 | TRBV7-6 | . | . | TGTGCCAGCAGCTTAGGAGTTCTTCAGCCCCAGCATTTT | CASSLGVLQPQHF
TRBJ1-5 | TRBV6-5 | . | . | TGTGCCAGCAGTTACTTCCAGAATCAGCCCCAGCATTTT | CASSYFQNQPQHF
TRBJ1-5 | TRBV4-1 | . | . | TGCGCCAGCAGCCACTTGGTAAATAGCAATCAGCCCCAGCATTTT | CASSHLVNSNQPQHF
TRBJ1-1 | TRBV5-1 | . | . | TGCGCCAGCAGCTTGGCCCGGATAGTCAACACTGAAGCTTTCTTT | CASSLARIVNTEAFF
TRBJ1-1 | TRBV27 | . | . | TGTGCCAGCAGTTTATCCAAGTATGGGGAAGCGACTGAAGCTTTCTTT | CASSLSKYGEATEAFF
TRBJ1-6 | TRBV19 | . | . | TGTGCCAGTAGTATAGATGGCAGCTTAAATTCACCCCTCCACTTT | CASSIDGSLNSPLHF
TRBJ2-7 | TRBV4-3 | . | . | TGCGCCAGCAGCCAAGCTCAGCTCTCCTACGAGCAGTACTTC | CASSQAQLSYEQYF
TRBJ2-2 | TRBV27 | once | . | TGTGCCAGCAGTTTATGGCAAGACTTGAACACCGGGGAGCTGTTTTTT | CASSLWQDLNTGELFF
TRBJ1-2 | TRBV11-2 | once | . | TGTGCCAGCAGCTTAAGCACTAACTATGGCTACACCTTC | CASSLSTNYGYTF
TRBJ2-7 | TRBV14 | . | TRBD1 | TGTGCCAGCAGCCTCACGACAGGGGGAAGCTACGAGCAGTACTTC | CASSLTTGGSYEQYF
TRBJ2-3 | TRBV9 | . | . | TGTGCCAGCAGCGTATACAGCGATGCAGATACGCAGTATTTT | CASSVYSDADTQYF
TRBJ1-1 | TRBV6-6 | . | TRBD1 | TGTGCCAGCAGTTACAATCCAGGGGGGAACACTGAAGCTTTCTTT | CASSYNPGGNTEAFF
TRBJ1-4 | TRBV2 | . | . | TGTGCCAGCAGTGAATGGGGGGAGAATGAAAAACTGTTTTTT | CASSEWGENEKLFF